This T cell receptor beta chain was retrieved from a study of blood T cell repertoires in COVID-19 (dated by TCRdb to the early 2020s). Looking at the study overall: Samples covering the acute and convalescent phases of COVID-19 were provided by collaborators in the United States, Italy and Spain. The material from the prospective study consisted of cDNA or gDNA derived from T cells, B-cell-depleted T cells, or PBMCs. Subjects who had been exposed to COVID-19, were actively infected with it, or had recovered from it provided the deeply sampled blood TCRbeta repertoires that made up the dataset. A freely available public database, intended as a resource for researchers studying the immune response to SARS-CoV-2, is where the repertoires were released. The samples were drawn from the first 160 participants of the ongoing ImmuneRACE study and from 950 to 1,500 subjects provided by 6 global collaborators. A de-identified subject ID, COVID-19 status, age in years and sex were almost always included in the sample metadata. Where available, HLA class I and class II types were taken from metadata supplied by the sample provider and were not determined by assay-based typing.

About this clone: The antigen it recognizes is unknown. No clone much larger than this one lies a single base away; base qualities are absent.

Measured from the cysteine to the phenylalanine, the CDR3 is 13 residues long. CDR3 DNA only is kept here, 39 bases in frame from base 1. V is pared back by 7 bases and J by 5 bases, with 14 bases lying between the germline termini. Looking up the germline V gene (reference sequence) yields CDR1 LNHDA and CDR2 SQIVND. Whole blood was collected in K2EDTA tubes by collaborating institutions according to the institutions' own protocols. For TCRbeta analysis, collaborator samples were shipped as frozen whole blood, as isolated PBMCs, or as DNA extracted from either sample type. The research as a whole found: The quantity of clinical and demographic metadata differed by source and by participant and was supplied without curation.

The immunoSEQ Assay, a bias-controlled multiplex PCR, was used to amplify TCRbeta CDR3 regions from genomic DNA. Regarding the original processing steps: Nucleated cell counts per sample were estimated from amplification of reference gene primers within the assay. Sequence reads were collapsed and filtered to measure the absolute abundance of every unique TCRbeta CDR3 rearrangement. Productive Simpson clonality was computed per sample as the square root of Simpson's diversity index over productive rearrangements. TCRdb limited this immuneACCESS table to in-frame rearrangements with V and J called. A share of clones is missing; checked studies link under half to unresolved V genes, and the rest is unexplained. Clone size and V and J calls were adopted from that table, with D and trimming inferred from the DNA. The sample table holds more than 150,000 clones, of which approximately 88% were seen once. The ten most abundant clones make up about 2.6% of the sample.

The rearranged chain carries TRBV19 and TRBJ1-1; matching of 6 bases hints at TRBD1 as the D gene. The sequence came from a man between 60 and 75 years old with acute or convalescent COVID-19. The sequenced sample was peripheral blood. The CDR3 loop reads CASKEQGRTEAFF. The nucleotide sequence is given as TGTGCCAGTAAGGAGCAGGGGCGTACTGAAGCTTTCTTT.